Presented here are 3 T cell receptor beta chains from one specimen sequenced in a study of cytomegalovirus exposure and HLA in healthy donors. Repertoires were generated with immunoSEQ multiplex PCR, while TCRdb's copy carries only in-frame clones and drops some. The sample carries a few hundred thousand clones, about 90% recorded once. Sequenced material: PBMCs. The receptors stem from a man aged 18 to 30 in good health and CMV-seropositive.

This chain connects TRBV6-4 to TRBJ2-1, with 7 bases matching TRBD2. The J segment lost 7 bases and the V segment lost 2 bases, leaving 8 bases of the junction unmatched. Looked up from germline, CDR1 is MRHNA and CDR2 is SNTAGT. This CDR3 spans 15 amino acids. DNA for the CDR3: TGTGCCAGCAGTGACGGGTCAGCGGGAAGGAATGAGCAGTTCTTC. This sequence encodes CASSDGSAGRNEQFF.

The chain joins TRBV4-2 to TRBJ2-7; D not certain. Germline CDR1 LGHNA, CDR2 YNFKEQ. The CDR3 extends over 15 amino acids. V gave up 4 bases and J gave up 3 bases, with 16 bases separating them. For the CDR3, the DNA is TGTGCCAGCAGCCCGTCGCCCGTCGGTGTCTACGAGCAGTACTTC. As protein: CASSPSPVGVYEQYF.

This clone was picked up a small number of times. V is TRBV30 and J is TRBJ2-3, with D perhaps given as TRBD1 or TRBD2 (5 bases each). Germline lookup yields CDR1 GTSNPN and CDR2 SVGIG (reference sequence). V was cut by 0 bases and J by 2 bases, with 12 bases left in between. The CDR3 length is 15 residues. CDR3 sequence reads: CAWSVGGGTTDTQYF. CDR3 nucleotides: TGTGCCTGGAGTGTAGGCGGTGGGACCACAGATACGCAGTATTTT.